This T cell receptor beta chain comes out of a study of cytomegalovirus exposure and HLA in healthy donors. Study results and caveats: Per a later analysis, HLA-associated TCR beta chains showed more clonal expansion than other, equally common TCR beta chains. Accurate prediction of HLA-A and HLA-B alleles (for most subjects) was reportedly achieved from TCR beta sequences. TCR beta V segments were, for the most part, productive about 87% or about 30% of the time in an earlier analysis.

It was with 60 Vbeta and 13 Jbeta primers that the PCR ran. The protocol was immunoSEQ multiplex PCR, while the TCRdb copy is restricted to in-frame clones and leaves out a portion. The sample lists roughly 130,000 clones; 80% were seen once. This clone was picked up one time. What it binds is not known. Mismatch with germline at one junction end may stem from a read error. The CDR3 runs 18 residues. Germline loops: CDR1 SGDLS, CDR2 YYNGEE. The donors (healthy individuals) were bone marrow donors. The source of this sequence is a male donor in good health and CMV-seronegative. The chain recombines TRBV9 with TRBJ2-6; TRBD1 matches 11 bases. The sequencing sample was made of PBMCs. The CDR3 reads CASTQRDRGGSGANGLTF. CDR3 DNA sequence: TGTGCCAGCACCCAACGGGACAGGGGGGGCTCTGGCGCCAACGGCCTGACTTTC.